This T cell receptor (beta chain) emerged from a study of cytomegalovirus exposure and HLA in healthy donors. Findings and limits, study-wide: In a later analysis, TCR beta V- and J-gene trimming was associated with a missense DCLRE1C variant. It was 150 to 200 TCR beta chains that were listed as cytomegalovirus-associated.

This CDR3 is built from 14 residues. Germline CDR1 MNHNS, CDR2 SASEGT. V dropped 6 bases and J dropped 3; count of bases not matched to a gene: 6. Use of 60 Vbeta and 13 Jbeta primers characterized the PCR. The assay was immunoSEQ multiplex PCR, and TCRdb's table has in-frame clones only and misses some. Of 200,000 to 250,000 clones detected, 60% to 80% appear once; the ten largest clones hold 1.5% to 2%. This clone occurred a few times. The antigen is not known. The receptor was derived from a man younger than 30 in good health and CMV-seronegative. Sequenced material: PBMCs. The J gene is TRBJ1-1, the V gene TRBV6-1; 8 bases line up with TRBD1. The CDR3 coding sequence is TGTGCCAGCAGCCAGGGGGCCGAGGACACTGAAGCTTTCTTT. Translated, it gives CASSQGAEDTEAFF.